This T cell receptor beta chain was retrieved from a study of CD8+CD57+ T cells in acquired aplastic anemia. Study outcomes and limitations: It was found that some 30 CD8+ CDR3 sequences were shared between patients and controls.

Sequencing was done on patients that had shown CD8+CD57+ cell expansion by flow cytometry. Germline assignment: CDR1 SGHAT and CDR2 FQNNGV. The CDR3 runs to 19 residues. V gave up 3 bases and J gave up 0 bases, with 21 bases separating them. Genomic DNA was employed as the template in profiling TCR beta VDJ and CDR3. One entry per CDR3 protein results from TCRdb running MiXCR on the reads. Of under 200,000 distinct CDR3 sequences in the sample, around 45% were seen once. This clonotype was seen only a few times. What it binds is unknown. The TCR was taken from a human donor with aplastic anemia. The rearrangement links TRBV11-2 to TRBJ1-3; D gene uncertain. Material for sequencing was sorted CD4+, CD8+, or CD8+CD57+ T cells (not recorded which) from PBMCs. The CDR3 spells CASSFSLYLPGYSGNTIYF. Written as DNA, the CDR3 is TGTGCCAGCAGCTTTTCCCTTTACCTCCCGGGTTACTCTGGAAACACCATATATTTT.